This T cell receptor beta chain was sequenced in a study of PD-L1 blockade in urothelial cancer. Study-wide background: Between 0 and 3 chemotherapy regimens preceded treatment for each patient. Reported median T cell count for blood samples was more than 110,000. Findings and caveats of the study: Stronger expansion of tumor-associated clones in blood at 3 weeks distinguished durable-benefit patients.

The study enrolled patients with locally advanced or metastatic urothelial carcinoma. Clones were sequenced by immunoSEQ multiplex PCR, and TCRdb holds only the in-frame ones, with some missing. Here the sample spans under 55,000 clones, approximately 84% being singletons. Germline V CDR1 and CDR2: LNHDA, SQIVND (reference sequence). CDR3 size: 14 residues. V lost 5 bases to trimming and J lost 2 bases; unmatched junction nucleotides: 4. As for this clone: The antigen is undetermined.

Sequencing used PBMCs, obtained around atezolizumab (anti-PD-L1) treatment. The sequence came from a middle-aged man with urothelial cancer. V is TRBV19 and J is TRBJ2-7; 9 bases map to TRBD1. The CDR3 DNA is TGTGCCAGTAGTTTCACAGGGGGCACCTACGAGCAGTACTTC. It codes for CASSFTGGTYEQYF.